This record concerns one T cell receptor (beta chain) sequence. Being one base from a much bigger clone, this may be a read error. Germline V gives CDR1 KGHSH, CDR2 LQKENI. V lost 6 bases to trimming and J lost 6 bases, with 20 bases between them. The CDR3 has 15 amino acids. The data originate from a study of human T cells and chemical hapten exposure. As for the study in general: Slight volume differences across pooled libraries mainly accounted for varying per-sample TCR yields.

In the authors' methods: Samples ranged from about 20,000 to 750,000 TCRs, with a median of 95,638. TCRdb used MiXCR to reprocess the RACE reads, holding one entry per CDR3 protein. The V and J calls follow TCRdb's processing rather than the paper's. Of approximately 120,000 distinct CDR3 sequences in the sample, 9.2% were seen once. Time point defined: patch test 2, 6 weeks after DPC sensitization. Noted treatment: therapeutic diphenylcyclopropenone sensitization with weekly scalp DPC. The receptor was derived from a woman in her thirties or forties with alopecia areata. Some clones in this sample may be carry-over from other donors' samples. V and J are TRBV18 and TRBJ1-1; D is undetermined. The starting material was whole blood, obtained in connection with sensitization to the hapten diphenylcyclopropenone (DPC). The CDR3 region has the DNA TGTGCCAGCTCCCCGAATCGGGCCTTTGGGCCTGAAGCTTTCTTT. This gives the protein CASSPNRAFGPEAFF.